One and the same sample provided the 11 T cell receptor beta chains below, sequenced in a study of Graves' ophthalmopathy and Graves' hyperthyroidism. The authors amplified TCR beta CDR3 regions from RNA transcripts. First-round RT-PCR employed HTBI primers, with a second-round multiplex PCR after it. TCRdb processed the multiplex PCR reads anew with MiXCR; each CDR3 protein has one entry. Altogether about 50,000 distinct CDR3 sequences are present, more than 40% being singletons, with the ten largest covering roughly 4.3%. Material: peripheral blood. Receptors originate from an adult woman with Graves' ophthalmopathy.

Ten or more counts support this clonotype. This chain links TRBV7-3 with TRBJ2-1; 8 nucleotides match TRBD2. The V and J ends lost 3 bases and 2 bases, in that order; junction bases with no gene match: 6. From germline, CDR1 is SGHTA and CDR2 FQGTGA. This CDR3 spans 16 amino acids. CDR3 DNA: TGTGCCAGCAGCTTCATAGCGGGATTTACCTACAATGAGCAGTTCTTC. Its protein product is CASSFIAGFTYNEQFF.

CDR3 coding DNA: TGTGCCAGCAGGCCAGGGCGTGGTGGGAGGACAGATACGCAGTATTTT. Residues: CASRPGRGGRTDTQYF. The rearrangement joins TRBV7-8 to TRBJ2-3; the D gene is possibly TRBD2 (6 bases). The CDR3 covers 16 residues. The germline V gene has CDR1 SGHVS and CDR2 FQNEAQ. V was clipped by 6 bases and J by 3 bases, with 19 bases between them.

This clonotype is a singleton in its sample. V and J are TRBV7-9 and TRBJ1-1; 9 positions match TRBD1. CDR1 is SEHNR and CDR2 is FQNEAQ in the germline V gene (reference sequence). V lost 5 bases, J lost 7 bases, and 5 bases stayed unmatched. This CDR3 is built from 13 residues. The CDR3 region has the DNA TGTGCCAGCAGCCTCGGACAGGGGTATGAAGCTTTCTTT. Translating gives CASSLGQGYEAFF.

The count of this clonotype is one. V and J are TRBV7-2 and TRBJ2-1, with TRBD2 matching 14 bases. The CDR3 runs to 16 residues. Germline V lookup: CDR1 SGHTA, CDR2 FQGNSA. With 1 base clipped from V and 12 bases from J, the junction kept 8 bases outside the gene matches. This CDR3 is CASSLGTSGRTDTQFF. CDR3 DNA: TGTGCCAGCAGCTTAGGGACTAGCGGGAGGACAGATACGCAGTTCTTC.

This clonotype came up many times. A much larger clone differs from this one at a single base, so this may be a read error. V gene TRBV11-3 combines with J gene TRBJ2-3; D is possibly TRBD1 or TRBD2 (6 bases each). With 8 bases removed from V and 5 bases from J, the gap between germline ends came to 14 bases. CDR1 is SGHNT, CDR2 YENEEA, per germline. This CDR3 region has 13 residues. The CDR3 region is CASGPEGGDTQYF. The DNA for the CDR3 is TGTGCCAGCGGCCCCGAGGGGGGAGATACGCAGTATTTT.

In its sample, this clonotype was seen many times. For the CDR3, the DNA is TGTGCCAGCAGCCAGGCAGGGTCCAGCACTGAAGCTTTCTTT. Its protein product is CASSQAGSSTEAFF. The genes are TRBV4-2 and TRBJ1-1; D possibly corresponds to TRBD1 (5 bases). The V end was cut by 3 bases, the J end by 4 bases, with 12 bases between. CDR3 length: 14 amino acids. Germline V gives CDR1 LGHNA, CDR2 YNFKEQ.

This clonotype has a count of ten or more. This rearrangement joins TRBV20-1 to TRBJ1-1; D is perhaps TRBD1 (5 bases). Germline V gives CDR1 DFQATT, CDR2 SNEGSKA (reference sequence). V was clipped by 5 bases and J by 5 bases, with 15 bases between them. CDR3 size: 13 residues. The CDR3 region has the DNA TGCAGTGCTGAGGACGGGGGAGAGACTGAAGCTTTCTTT. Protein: CSAEDGGETEAFF.

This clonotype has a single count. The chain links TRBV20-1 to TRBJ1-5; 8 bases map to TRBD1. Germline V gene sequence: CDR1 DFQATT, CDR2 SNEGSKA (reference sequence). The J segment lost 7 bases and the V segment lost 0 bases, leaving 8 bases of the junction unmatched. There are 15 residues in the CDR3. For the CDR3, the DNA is TGCAGTGCTAGAGATTCGGGACAGGACTGGCAGCCCCAGCATTTT. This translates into CSARDSGQDWQPQHF.

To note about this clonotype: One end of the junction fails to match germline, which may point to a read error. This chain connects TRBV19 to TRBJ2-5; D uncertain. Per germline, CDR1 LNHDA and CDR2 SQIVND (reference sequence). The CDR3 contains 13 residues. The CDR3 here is CASSPVTQATQYF. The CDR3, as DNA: TGTGCCAGTAGCCCGGTTACACAAGCGACCCAGTACTTC.

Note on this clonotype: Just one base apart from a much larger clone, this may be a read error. CDR3 DNA sequence: TGTGCCAGCAGTTACAGGGGGTCCGCCTACGAGCAGTACTTC. It yields the protein CASSYRGSAYEQYF. The V gene is TRBV6-5, the J gene TRBJ2-7; maybe TRBD1 (6 bases). Trimming removed 2 bases at V and 2 bases at J, with 10 bases between. CDR1 MNHEY and CDR2 SVGAGI come from the germline V gene. This CDR3 has 14 residues.

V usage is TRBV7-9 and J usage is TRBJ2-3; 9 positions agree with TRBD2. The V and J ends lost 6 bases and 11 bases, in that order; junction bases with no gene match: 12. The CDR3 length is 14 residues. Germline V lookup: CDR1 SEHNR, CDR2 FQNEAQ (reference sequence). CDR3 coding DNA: TGTGCCAGCAGAGCTAGCGGGAATGACAATGAGCAGTATTTT. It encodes CASRASGNDNEQYF.